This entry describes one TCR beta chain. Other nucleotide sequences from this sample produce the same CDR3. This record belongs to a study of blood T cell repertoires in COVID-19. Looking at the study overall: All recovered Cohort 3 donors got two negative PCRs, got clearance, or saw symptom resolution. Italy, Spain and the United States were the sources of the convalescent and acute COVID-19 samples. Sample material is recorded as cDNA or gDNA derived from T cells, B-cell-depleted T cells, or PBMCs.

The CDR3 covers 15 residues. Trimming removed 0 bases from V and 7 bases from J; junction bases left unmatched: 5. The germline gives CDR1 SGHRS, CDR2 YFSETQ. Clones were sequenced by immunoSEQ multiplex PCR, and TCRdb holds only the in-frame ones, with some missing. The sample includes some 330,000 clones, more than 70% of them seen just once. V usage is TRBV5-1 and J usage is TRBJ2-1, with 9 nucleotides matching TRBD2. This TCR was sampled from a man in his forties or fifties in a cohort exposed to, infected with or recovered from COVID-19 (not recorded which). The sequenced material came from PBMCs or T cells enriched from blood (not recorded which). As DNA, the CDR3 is TGCGCCAGCAGCTTGGGGCTAGCGGGAAGGAATGAGCAGTTCTTC. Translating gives CASSLGLAGRNEQFF.